This is a list of T cell receptor beta chains from one sample in a study of early stage breast cancer tumors. Sequencing used immunoSEQ multiplex PCR; TCRdb keeps in-frame clones, though not all of them. The table includes about 31,000 clones, just under 75% detected once. The specimen was breast tumor tissue. The receptors stem from a person younger than 45 with breast cancer. Each CDR3 is given with its conserved first and last residue. D genes are given only for firm matches. Clone size is stated in some rows and not others, as once, few, many or a class when expanded.

V	size	length	D	J	CDR3	DNA
TRBV19	NA	14	NA	TRBJ1-4	CASSSPGLLEKLFF	TGTGCCAGTAGTAGCCCGGGCCTCCTTGAAAAACTGTTTTTT
TRBV6-5	NA	14	NA	TRBJ2-7	CASSWTGPPYEQYF	TGTGCCAGCAGTTGGACGGGACCCCCCTACGAGCAGTACTTC
TRBV5-1	once	17	NA	TRBJ2-2	CASSLAGRPQLGGELFF	TGCGCCAGCAGCTTGGCAGGGAGGCCCCAGCTTGGCGGGGAGCTGTTTTTT
TRBV19	NA	14	NA	TRBJ2-2	CASSSRGLAGELFF	TGTGCCAGTAGTAGCAGGGGTTTAGCCGGGGAGCTGTTTTTT
TRBV5-1	NA	14	TRBD2	TRBJ2-1	CASSLGLAVNEQFF	TGCGCCAGCAGCTTGGGACTAGCGGTCAATGAGCAGTTCTTC
TRBV7-9	few	12	NA	TRBJ1-1	CASSQTGLEAFF	TGTGCCAGCAGCCAGACCGGACTTGAAGCTTTCTTT
TRBV30	NA	14	TRBD1	TRBJ1-4	CAWGGQEIWEKLFF	TGTGCCTGGGGGGGACAGGAGATATGGGAAAAACTGTTTTTT
TRBV4-1	NA	17	TRBD2	TRBJ2-7	CASSHIAGTPTSYEQYF	TGCGCCAGCAGCCATATAGCGGGAACCCCTACCTCCTACGAGCAGTACTTC
TRBV27	NA	17	NA	TRBJ2-1	CASSSSRAWSSYNEQFF	TGTGCCAGCAGTTCCTCCCGGGCCTGGAGCTCCTACAATGAGCAGTTCTTC
TRBV28	few	13	TRBD1	TRBJ2-7	CASRGQGSYEQYF	TGTGCCAGCAGGGGACAGGGTAGCTACGAGCAGTACTTC
TRBV4-2	NA	16	NA	TRBJ2-2	CASSRSTSANTGELFF	TGTGCCAGCAGCCGATCTACCTCCGCGAACACCGGGGAGCTGTTTTTT
TRBV30	NA	14	TRBD1	TRBJ1-2	CAAQGKQGAGGYTF	TGTGCCGCCCAGGGGAAACAGGGGGCGGGCGGCTACACCTTC
TRBV5-1	NA	15	NA	TRBJ2-1	CASSLRSGDYNEQFF	TGCGCCAGCAGCTTGCGCAGCGGAGATTACAATGAGCAGTTCTTC